The present TCR beta chain was sequenced within a study of blood T cell repertoires in COVID-19. About the research overall: Some COVID-19 samples were acute and others convalescent; all came from the United States, Italy and Spain. T cells, B-cell-depleted T cells, or PBMCs supplied cDNA or gDNA.

Original processing notes: Estimates of nucleated cell counts were drawn from the amplification of reference gene primers. Method: immunoSEQ multiplex PCR; TCRdb's copy keeps in-frame clones and lacks some. V and J calls and clone size are those listed in that table; D and trimming were worked out from the DNA. The data contain fewer than 300,000 clones, 85% to 90% of them singletons. Germline lookup yields CDR1 SGHRS and CDR2 YFSETQ. This CDR3 contains 14 residues. With 0 bases removed from V and 4 bases from J, the gap between germline ends came to 10 bases. Sequencing was done on a sample of peripheral blood. The gene calls are TRBV5-1 and TRBJ2-5; perhaps TRBD1 as D (6 bases). This TCR was recovered from a woman aged 50 to 60 with COVID-19, enrolled during active disease. DNA for the CDR3: TGCGCCAGCAGCTTGGGAACAGGGACAGAGACCCAGTACTTC. Translation: CASSLGTGTETQYF.